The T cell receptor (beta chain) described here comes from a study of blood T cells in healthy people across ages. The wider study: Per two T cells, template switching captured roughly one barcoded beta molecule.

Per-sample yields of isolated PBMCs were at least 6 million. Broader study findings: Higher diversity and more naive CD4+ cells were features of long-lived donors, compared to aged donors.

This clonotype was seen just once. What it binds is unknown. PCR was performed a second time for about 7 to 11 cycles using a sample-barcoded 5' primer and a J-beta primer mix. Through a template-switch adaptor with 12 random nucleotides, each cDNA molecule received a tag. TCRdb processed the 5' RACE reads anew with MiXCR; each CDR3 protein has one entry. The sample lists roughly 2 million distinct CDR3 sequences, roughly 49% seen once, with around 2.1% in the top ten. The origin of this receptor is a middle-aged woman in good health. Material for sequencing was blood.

The CDR3: CASSQGGWEANYGYTF. CDR3 coding DNA: TGTGCCAGCAGCCAAGGGGGCTGGGAAGCTAACTATGGCTACACCTTC. The V call is TRBV4-2, the J call TRBJ1-2, with D maybe TRBD1 (5 bases). V was shortened by 1 base and J by 0 bases, with 12 bases between the two germline ends. The CDR3 sequence is 16 residues long. Germline V gene data show CDR1 as LGHNA and CDR2 as YNFKEQ.